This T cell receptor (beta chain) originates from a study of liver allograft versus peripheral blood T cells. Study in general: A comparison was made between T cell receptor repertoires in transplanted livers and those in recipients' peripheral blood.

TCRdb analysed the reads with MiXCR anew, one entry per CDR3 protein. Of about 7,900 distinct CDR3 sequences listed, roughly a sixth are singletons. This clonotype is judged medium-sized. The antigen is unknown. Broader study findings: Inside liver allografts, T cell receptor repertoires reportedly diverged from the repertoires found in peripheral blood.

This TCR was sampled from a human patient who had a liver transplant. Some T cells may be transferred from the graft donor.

The CDR3 coding sequence is TGTGCCACCAGTGATTTAACCACTAGCGGACACAATGAGCAGTTCTTC. It translates to CATSDLTTSGHNEQFF. The chain combines TRBV24-1 with TRBJ2-1; 8 bases are shared with TRBD2. Trimming at V came to 1 base and at J to 5 bases, leaving 6 bases not matched to a gene. In germline, CDR1 is KGHDR, CDR2 SFDVKD. The CDR3 is 16 amino acids.